This entry concerns a single T cell receptor (beta chain). This clonotype was seen many times. Which antigen it targets is not known. No much larger clonotype is one base removed from it; base qualities were not supplied. Starting from roughly 440 ng RNA, TCR libraries were constructed with the Immunoverse kit using molecular barcoded adaptors that cover the alpha/delta and beta/gamma chains. The same RNA used for transcriptome sequencing was used for TCR library preparation. Sequencing of the TCR libraries was done on an Illumina HiSeq 4000 with 2 x 150 cycles. The authors processed their data as follows. TCR reads were aligned to human V, D, J and C references and assembled into CDR3 clonotypes with MiXCR, including quality filtering and error correction. Clonotype counts and gene usage diversity were analyzed with the tcR package in R. For inspection of raw mapping reads, RNA-seq reads were mapped by STAR aligner version 2.5.3a onto GRCh37 of the human genome. To test the effect of sequencing depth on detected clonotypes, IR-seq fastq files were randomly downsampled using Seqtk 1.3. TCRdb redid the processing of the public reads, applying fastp at Q25 and MiXCR, and retained in-frame beta chains. Merged by CDR3 protein, the rows form single entries marked with the most common genes and DNA. These V and J calls originate from TCRdb's pipeline instead of the authors' own analysis. The sample records approximately 58,000 distinct CDR3 sequences, more than 20% of which are singletons. Of the sample, about 18% falls within the top ten clones.

Each patient had bone marrow sampled at the time of active disease. Ficoll-Hypaque density gradient centrifugation was used to isolate bone marrow mononuclear cells. Myeloma plasma cells were removed and CD138-negative cells were collected by negative selection after labeling with CD138 magnetic microbeads on a MACS separator. Flow cytometry with CD138 antibodies on an Attune NxT was used to check how pure the isolated cells were. TRIzol reagent was used to extract total RNA, which was then quantified with a NanoDrop spectrophotometer. Paired RNA-seq and IR-seq were performed on each patient's CD138-negative bone marrow sample. The sample belongs to a study of read filtering for tumor transcriptome and immune sequencing (dated by TCRdb to 2018 to 2021). About the investigation overall: The cohort had about 17 male and 11 to 15 female patients with a mean age of roughly 66 years, ranging from roughly 45 to 85. By revised international staging, roughly 8 patients were R-ISS I, under 20 were R-ISS II and more than five were R-ISS III. Whole-transcriptome libraries were prepared with the TruSeq RNA Access Library Prep Kit after DNase treatment. TCR-region mapped reads per sample ranged from about 3.5 to 10.27 million with IR-seq versus only about 75 to 1273 with RNA-seq. The study compared TCR repertoires from targeted immune repertoire sequencing and bulk whole-transcriptome sequencing run on the same bone marrow samples. As a main aim, a read-filtering strategy for immune repertoire data was addressed, with the specific question being whether clonotypes supported by a single read should be removed.

Overall study results and their limits: Clonotypes were captured by IR-seq at much higher depth and more reliably than by RNA-seq, and smaller IR-seq throughput was sufficient for identification of most shared clonotypes. Removing single-read clonotypes increased the correlation between IR-seq and RNA-seq shared clonotype proportions. Single-read clonotypes made up roughly four fifths of clonotypes but roughly 3.5% of total reads in IR-seq, and about three quarters of clonotypes and roughly 45% of reads in RNA-seq. The sorted CD138-negative fraction was a mixed bone marrow immune population, not purified T cells.

This sequence was found in a donor at least 40 years old with multiple myeloma. Sequenced material: a population of CD138-negative cells sorted from bone marrow. Taken with the paper, the label for cell subset or site translates to: bone marrow mononuclear cells depleted of CD138+ plasma/myeloma cells by negative magnetic selection.

Read as DNA, the sequence is TGTGCCAGCAGGGCCCGCGGGGCCCAGCCCCAGCATTTT. This translates into CASRARGAQPQHF. The sequence joins TRBV28 to TRBJ1-5, and TRBD1 may be the D gene, going by 5 matching bases. The CDR3 contains 13 residues, cysteine and phenylalanine counted. Only the CDR3 portion is preserved as DNA: 39 bases, with reading frame beginning at the first base. V and J are truncated by 6 bases and 7 bases respectively, leaving an intervening sequence of 13 bases. Reading the germline V gene gives CDR1 MDHEN and CDR2 SYDVKM. The full variable domain, with segments outside the CDR3 supplied by the reference TRBV28 and TRBJ1-5 proteins, appears as DVKVTQSSRYLVKRTGEKVFLECVQDMDHENMFWYRQDPGLGLRLIYFSYDVKMKEKGDIPEGYSVSREKKERFSLILESASTNQTSMYLCASRARGAQPQHFGDGTRLSIL.